The 5 T cell receptor beta chains reported below all come from one sample, sequenced in a study of glioma-infiltrating T cells after dendritic cell vaccination. The method was immunoSEQ multiplex PCR; TCRdb's version includes in-frame clones alone and lacks a portion of them. The sample contains about 65,000 clones, about 89% of which appear only once. Time point noted: after dendritic cell vaccination, including at tumor progression/relapse. Sequences were derived from blood, sampled after dendritic cell vaccination. The receptors derive from a human donor with glioblastoma.

This chain links TRBV4-3 with TRBJ2-7; D remains ambiguous. Germline V lookup: CDR1 LGHNA, CDR2 YSLEER. This CDR3 region has 13 residues. Between the trimmed V and J ends, which lost 4 bases and 6 bases, there was a span of 13 bases. CDR3 region: CASSPDAVGEQYF. In nucleotides, the CDR3 is TGCGCCAGCAGCCCCGATGCAGTTGGCGAGCAGTACTTC.

This chain links TRBV10-3 with TRBJ2-2; possibly TRBD2 for D (5 bases). V was shortened by 9 bases and J by 2 bases, with 13 bases between the two germline ends. This CDR3 comprises 14 residues. Germline assignment: CDR1 ENHRY and CDR2 SYGVKD. This CDR3 reads CAMSGLANTGELFF. The CDR3 DNA is TGTGCCATGAGCGGACTGGCTAACACCGGGGAGCTGTTTTTT.

The V call is TRBV15, the J call TRBJ1-4; 8 bases are a match to TRBD1. V shed 3 bases and J 4 bases; nucleotides not matched to a gene: 10. Germline V gene lookup returns CDR1 LNHNV and CDR2 YYDKDF (reference sequence). There are 17 residues in the CDR3. The CDR3 DNA sequence: TGTGCCACCAGCAGGCCCCGCGGGGACAGGAATAATGAAAAACTGTTTTTT. Residues: CATSRPRGDRNNEKLFF.

This chain joins TRBV27 and TRBJ2-7, with TRBD2 matching 7 bases. The ends lost 5 bases at V and 6 bases at J; junction bases unmatched: 7. The CDR3 consists of 13 residues. The V gene's germline CDR1 is MNHEY and CDR2 SMNVEV (reference sequence). The CDR3 DNA reads as TGTGCCAGCAGTCCCAGACTAGCTCGCGAGCAGTACTTC. This encodes CASSPRLAREQYF.

This clone was recorded once. V usage is TRBV7-8 and J usage is TRBJ2-5; 7 bases line up with TRBD1. The CDR3 runs 14 residues. Germline CDR1 is SGHVS and CDR2 is FQNEAQ. Trimming at V came to 6 bases and at J to 2 bases, leaving 6 bases not matched to a gene. CDR3 sequence reads: CASSKTGFQETQYF. The CDR3 coding sequence is TGTGCCAGCAGTAAGACAGGGTTTCAAGAGACCCAGTACTTC.